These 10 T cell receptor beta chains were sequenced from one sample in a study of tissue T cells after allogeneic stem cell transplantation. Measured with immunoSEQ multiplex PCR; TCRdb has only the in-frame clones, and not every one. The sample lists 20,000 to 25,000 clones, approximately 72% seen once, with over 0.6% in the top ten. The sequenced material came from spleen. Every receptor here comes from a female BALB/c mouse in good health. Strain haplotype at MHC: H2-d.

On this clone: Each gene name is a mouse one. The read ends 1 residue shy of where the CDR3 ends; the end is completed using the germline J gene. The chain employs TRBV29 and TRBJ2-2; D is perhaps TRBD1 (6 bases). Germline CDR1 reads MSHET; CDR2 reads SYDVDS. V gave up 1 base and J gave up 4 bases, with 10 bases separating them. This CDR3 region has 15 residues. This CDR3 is CASSLFQGTTGQLYF. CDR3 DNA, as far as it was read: TGTGCTAGCAGTTTATTCCAGGGGACCACCGGGCAGCTCTAC.

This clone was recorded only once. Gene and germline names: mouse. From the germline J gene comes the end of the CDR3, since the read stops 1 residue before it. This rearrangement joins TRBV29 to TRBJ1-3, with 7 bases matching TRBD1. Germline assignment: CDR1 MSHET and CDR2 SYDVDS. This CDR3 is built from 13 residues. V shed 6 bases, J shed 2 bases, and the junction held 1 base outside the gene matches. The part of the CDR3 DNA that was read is TGTGCTAGCAGCCAGGGGGCTGGAAATACGCTCTAT. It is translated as CASSQGAGNTLY. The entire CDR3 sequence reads CASSQGAGNTLYF.

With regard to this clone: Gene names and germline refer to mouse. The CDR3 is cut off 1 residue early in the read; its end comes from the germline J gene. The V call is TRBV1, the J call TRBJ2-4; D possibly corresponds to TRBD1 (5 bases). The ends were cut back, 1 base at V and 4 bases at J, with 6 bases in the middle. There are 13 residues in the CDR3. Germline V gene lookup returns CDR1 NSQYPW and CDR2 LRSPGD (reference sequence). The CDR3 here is CTCSAGQKNTLYF. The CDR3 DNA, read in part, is TGCACCTGCAGTGCAGGACAGAAAAACACCTTGTAC.

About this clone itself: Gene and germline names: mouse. The covered CDR3 bases are TGTGCCAGCGGTGATGCACTGGGGGGGCGCGAACAGTAC. This codes for CASGDALGGREQY. Given in full, the CDR3 is CASGDALGGREQYF. The genes are TRBV13-2 and TRBJ2-7; TRBD2 aligns across 11 bases. Read coverage stops 1 residue before the CDR3 terminus; the germline J gene supplies the remainder. After removal of 0 bases from V and 7 bases from J, the junction contained 3 bases not matched to a gene. The germline gives CDR1 NNHNN, CDR2 SYGAGS (reference sequence). This CDR3 is built from 14 residues.

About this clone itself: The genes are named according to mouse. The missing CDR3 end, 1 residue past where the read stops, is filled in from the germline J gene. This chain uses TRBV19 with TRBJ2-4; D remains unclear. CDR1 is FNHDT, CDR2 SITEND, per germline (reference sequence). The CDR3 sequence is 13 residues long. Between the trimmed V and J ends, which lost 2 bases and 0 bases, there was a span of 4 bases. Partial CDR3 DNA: TGTGCCAGCAGTATCGGCAGTCAAAACACCTTGTAC. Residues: CASSIGSQNTLY. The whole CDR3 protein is CASSIGSQNTLYF.

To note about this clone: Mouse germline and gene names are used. CDR3 residues: CASSGGGGNQDTQYF. CDR3 DNA, as far as it was read: TGTGCCAGCAGTGGGGGAGGGGGTAACCAAGACACCCAGTAC. The rearrangement joins TRBV13-1 to TRBJ2-5, with D perhaps TRBD1 (6 bases). Read sequence stops 1 residue before the CDR3 end, and the germline J gene provides the missing end. The CDR3 is made up of 15 amino acids. CDR1 and CDR2 (germline): NSHNY, SYGAGN. The V end lost 3 bases, the J end lost 0 bases, and 11 bases lay between the germline ends.

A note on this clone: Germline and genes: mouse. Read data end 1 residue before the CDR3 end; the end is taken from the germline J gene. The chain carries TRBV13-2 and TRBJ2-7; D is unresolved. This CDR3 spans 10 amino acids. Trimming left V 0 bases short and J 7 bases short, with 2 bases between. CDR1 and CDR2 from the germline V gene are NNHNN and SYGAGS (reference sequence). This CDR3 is CASGDDEQYF. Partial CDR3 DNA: TGTGCCAGCGGTGATGACGAACAGTAC.

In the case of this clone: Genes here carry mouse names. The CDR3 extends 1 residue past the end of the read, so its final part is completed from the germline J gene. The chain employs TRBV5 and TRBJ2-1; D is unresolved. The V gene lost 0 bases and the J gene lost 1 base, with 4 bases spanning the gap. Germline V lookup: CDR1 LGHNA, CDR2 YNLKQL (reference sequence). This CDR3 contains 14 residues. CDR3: CASSQDGNYAEQFF. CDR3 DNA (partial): TGTGCCAGCAGCCAAGACGGCAACTATGCTGAGCAGTTC.

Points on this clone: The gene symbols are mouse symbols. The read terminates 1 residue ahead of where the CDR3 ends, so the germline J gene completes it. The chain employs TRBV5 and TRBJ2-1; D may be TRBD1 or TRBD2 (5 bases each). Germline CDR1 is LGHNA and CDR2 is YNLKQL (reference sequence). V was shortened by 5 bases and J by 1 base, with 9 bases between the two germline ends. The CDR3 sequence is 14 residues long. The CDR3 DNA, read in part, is TGTGCCAGCAGCGCCCGGGACAACTATGCTGAGCAGTTC. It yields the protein CASSARDNYAEQF. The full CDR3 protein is CASSARDNYAEQFF.

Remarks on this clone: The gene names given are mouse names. The CDR3 bases that were read are TGTGCCAGCAGTCGGGACAACACAGAAGTCTTC. Encoded protein: CASSRDNTEVF. The whole CDR3 region reads CASSRDNTEVFF. V and J are TRBV19 and TRBJ1-1; possible D gene TRBD1, 5 bases. The read ends 1 residue shy of where the CDR3 ends; the end is completed using the germline J gene. Trimming left V 4 bases short and J 2 bases short, with 6 bases between. This CDR3 region has 12 residues. CDR1 FNHDT and CDR2 SITEND come from the germline V gene (reference sequence).